The TCR beta chain under discussion was sequenced for a study of cytomegalovirus exposure and HLA in healthy donors. Regarding the study as a whole: Altogether, 150 or so TCR beta chains were recorded as cytomegalovirus-associated.

The assay was immunoSEQ multiplex PCR, and TCRdb's table has in-frame clones only and misses some. The sample lists some 150,000 clones; roughly 84% were seen once. For this clone: The antigen is unknown.

After removal of 0 bases from V and 5 bases from J, the junction contained 7 bases not matched to a gene. CDR1 is SGHRS and CDR2 is YFSETQ in the germline V gene. The CDR3 has 15 amino acids. The rearrangement uses TRBV5-1 and TRBJ2-5; 7 nucleotides agree with TRBD2. This TCR derives from a human donor in good health. Sequencing was carried out using PBMCs. CDR3 sequence reads: CASSLDGGSGETQYF. The CDR3 bases are TGCGCCAGCAGCTTGGATGGCGGGAGCGGGGAGACCCAGTACTTC.